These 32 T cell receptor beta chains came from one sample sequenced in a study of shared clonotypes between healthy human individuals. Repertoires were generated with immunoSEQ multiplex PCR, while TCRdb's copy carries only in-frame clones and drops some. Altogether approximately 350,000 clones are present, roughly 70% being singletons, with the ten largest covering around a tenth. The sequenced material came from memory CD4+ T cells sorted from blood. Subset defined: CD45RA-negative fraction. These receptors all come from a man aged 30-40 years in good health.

The DNA of the CDR3 is TGTGCCAGCAGCCGACAACTAGGGGACGGGCAGTACTTC. Protein sequence: CASSRQLGDGQYF. The chain has TRBV14 and TRBJ2-7; D assignment may be TRBD1 or TRBD2 (5 bases each). V was pared by 4 bases and J by 9 bases, with 16 bases between. The CDR3 contains 13 residues. Germline CDR1 and CDR2: SGHDN and FVKESK.

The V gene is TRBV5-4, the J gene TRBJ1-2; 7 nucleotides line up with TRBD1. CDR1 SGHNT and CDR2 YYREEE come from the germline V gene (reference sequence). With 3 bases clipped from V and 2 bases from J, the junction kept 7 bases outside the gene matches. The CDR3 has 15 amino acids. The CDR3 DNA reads TGTGCCAGCAGCTCCCTGACAGGGAACAACTATGGCTACACCTTC. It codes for CASSSLTGNNYGYTF.

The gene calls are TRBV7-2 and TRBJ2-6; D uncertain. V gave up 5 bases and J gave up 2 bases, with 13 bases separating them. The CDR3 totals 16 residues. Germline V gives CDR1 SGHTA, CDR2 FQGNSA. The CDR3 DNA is TGTGCCAGCAGCCCCCACCTCACGCCTGGGGCCAACGTCCTGACTTTC. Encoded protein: CASSPHLTPGANVLTF.

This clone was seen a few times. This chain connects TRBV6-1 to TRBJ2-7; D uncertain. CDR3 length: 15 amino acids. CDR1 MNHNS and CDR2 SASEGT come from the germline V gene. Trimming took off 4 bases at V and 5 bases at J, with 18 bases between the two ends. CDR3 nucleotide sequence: TGTGCCAGCAGTGCCTCGAGAGATACTATCCACGAGCAGTACTTC. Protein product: CASSASRDTIHEQYF.

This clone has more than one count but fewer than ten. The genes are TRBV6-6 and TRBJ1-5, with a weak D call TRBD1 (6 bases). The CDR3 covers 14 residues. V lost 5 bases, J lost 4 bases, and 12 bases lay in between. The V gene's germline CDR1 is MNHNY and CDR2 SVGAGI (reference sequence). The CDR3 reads CASSRRGENQPQHF. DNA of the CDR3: TGTGCCAGCAGTAGGAGGGGGGAAAATCAGCCCCAGCATTTT.

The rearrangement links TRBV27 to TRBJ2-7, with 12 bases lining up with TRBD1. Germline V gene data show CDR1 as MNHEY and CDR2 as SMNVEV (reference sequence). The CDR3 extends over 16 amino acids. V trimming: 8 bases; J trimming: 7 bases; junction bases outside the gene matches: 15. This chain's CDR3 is CASSIRDRGRVREQYF. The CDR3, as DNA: TGTGCCAGCTCCATCCGGGACAGGGGGCGCGTGCGGGAGCAGTACTTC.

DNA of the CDR3: TGTGCCAGCAGCCCGGGGTGGACTAGCGGGAGTCTTGCTGTGAACGAGCAGTACTTC. Its protein product is CASSPGWTSGSLAVNEQYF. This chain joins TRBV7-8 and TRBJ2-7; TRBD2 agrees at 13 bases. CDR3 length equals 19 residues. Germline loops: CDR1 SGHVS, CDR2 FQNEAQ. The V segment lost 5 bases and the J segment 5 bases; nucleotides outside the gene matches: 18.

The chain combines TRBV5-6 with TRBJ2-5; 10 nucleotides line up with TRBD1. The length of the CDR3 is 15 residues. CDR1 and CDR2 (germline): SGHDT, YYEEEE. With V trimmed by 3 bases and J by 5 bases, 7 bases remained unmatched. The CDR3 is CASSSHRTGGETQYF. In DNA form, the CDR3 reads TGTGCCAGCAGCTCTCACCGGACAGGGGGGGAGACCCAGTACTTC.

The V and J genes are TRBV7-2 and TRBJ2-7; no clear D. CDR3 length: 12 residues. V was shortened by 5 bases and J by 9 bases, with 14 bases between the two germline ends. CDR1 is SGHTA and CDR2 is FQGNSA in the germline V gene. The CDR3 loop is CASSHGPAGQYF. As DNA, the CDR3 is TGTGCCAGCAGCCACGGGCCTGCCGGGCAGTACTTC. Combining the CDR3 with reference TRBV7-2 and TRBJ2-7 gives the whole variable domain GAGVSQSPSNKVTEKGKDVELRCDPISGHTALYWYRQSLGQGLEFLIYFQGNSAPDKSGLPSDRFSAERTGGSVSTLTIQRTQQEDSAVYLCASSHGPAGQYFGPGTRLTVT.

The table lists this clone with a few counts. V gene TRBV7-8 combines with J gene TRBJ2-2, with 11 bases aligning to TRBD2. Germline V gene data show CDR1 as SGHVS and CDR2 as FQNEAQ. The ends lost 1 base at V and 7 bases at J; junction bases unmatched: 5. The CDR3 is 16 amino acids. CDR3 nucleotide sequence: TGTGCCAGCAGCTTAGGACTAGCGGGATCGGGCGGGGAGCTGTTTTTT. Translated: CASSLGLAGSGGELFF.

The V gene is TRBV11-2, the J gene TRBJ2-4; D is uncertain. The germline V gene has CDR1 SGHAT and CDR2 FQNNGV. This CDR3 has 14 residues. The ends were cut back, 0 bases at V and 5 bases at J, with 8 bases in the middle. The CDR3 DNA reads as TGTGCCAGCAGCTTAGAACTAACCCAAAACATTCAGTACTTC. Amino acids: CASSLELTQNIQYF.

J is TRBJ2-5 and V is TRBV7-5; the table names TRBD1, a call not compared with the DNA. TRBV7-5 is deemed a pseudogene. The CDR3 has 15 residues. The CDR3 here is CVRSSSVRGKETQYF. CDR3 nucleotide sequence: TGTGTCAGAAGTTCTAGCGTCAGGGGGAAAGAGACCCAGTACTTC.

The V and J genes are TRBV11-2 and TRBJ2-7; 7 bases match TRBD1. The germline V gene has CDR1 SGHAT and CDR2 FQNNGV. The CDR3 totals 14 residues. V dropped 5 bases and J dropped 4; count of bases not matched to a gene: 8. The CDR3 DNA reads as TGTGCCAGCAGCCCGGACAGGCCCCCGTACGAGCAGTACTTC. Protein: CASSPDRPPYEQYF.

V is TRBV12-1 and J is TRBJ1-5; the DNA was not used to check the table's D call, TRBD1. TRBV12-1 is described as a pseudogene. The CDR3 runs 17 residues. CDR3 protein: CASSYPNDRARGQPQHF. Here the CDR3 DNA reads TGTGCCAGCAGCTACCCGAACGACAGGGCTAGGGGTCAGCCCCAGCATTTT.

The CDR3 protein is CASSWGEPYEQYF. CDR3 bases: TGTGCCAGCAGTTGGGGAGAGCCCTACGAGCAGTACTTC. The chain is built from TRBV25-1 and TRBJ2-7; weak D call: TRBD2 (5 bases). CDR1 and CDR2 from the germline V gene are MGHDK and SYGVNS. The CDR3 spans 13 residues. V was trimmed by 5 bases and J by 2 bases, leaving 10 bases between them.

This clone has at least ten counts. Written as DNA, the CDR3 is TGTGCCAGCCGCAGGGGGTTGATCGAGCAGTACTTC. Translation: CASRRGLIEQYF. The chain carries TRBV2 and TRBJ2-7, with 7 nucleotides matching TRBD1. The junction had 7 bases not matched to a gene; V was cut back by 8 bases and J by 6 bases. Germline assignment: CDR1 SNHLY and CDR2 FYNNEI. CDR3 length equals 12 residues. Full variable domain (remainder filled in from reference TRBV2 and TRBJ2-7): EPEVTQTPSHQVTQMGQEVILRCVPISNHLYFYWYRQILGQKVEFLVSFYNNEISEKSEIFDDQFSVERPDGSNFTLKIRSTKLEDSAMYFCASRRGLIEQYFGPGTRLTVT.

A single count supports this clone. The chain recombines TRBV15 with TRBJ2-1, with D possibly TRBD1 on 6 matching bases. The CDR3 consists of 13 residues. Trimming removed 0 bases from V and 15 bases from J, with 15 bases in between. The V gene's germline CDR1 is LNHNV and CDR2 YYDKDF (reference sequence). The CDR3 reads CATSRDLGGVGFF. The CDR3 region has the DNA TGTGCCACCAGCAGAGATCTAGGGGGTGTGGGGTTCTTC.

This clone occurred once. The CDR3 region is CASSIGDRDEETQYF. CDR3 DNA: TGTGCCAGCAGTATTGGGGACAGAGACGAAGAGACCCAGTACTTC. The rearrangement uses TRBV6-1 and TRBJ2-5; 7 positions agree with TRBD1. CDR1 is MNHNS and CDR2 is SASEGT in the germline V gene. The CDR3 totals 15 residues. V was pared by 5 bases and J by 3 bases, with 9 bases of the junction left unmatched.

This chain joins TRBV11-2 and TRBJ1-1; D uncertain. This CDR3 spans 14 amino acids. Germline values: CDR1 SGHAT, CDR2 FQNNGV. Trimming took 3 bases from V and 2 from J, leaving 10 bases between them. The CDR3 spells CASSFIGRNTEAFF. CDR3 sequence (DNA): TGTGCCAGCAGCTTTATCGGGCGAAACACTGAAGCTTTCTTT.

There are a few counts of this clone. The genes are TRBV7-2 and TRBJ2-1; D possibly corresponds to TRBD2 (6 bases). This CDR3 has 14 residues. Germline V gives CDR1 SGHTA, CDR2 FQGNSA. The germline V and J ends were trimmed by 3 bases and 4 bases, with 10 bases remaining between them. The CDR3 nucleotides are TGTGCCAGCAGCTTCAGGCGGGAATACAATGAGCAGTTCTTC. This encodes CASSFRREYNEQFF.

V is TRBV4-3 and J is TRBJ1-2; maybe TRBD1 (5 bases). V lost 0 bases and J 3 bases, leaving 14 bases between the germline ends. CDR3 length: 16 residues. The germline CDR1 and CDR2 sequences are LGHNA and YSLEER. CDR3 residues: CASSQDLSAGYYGYTF. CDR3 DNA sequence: TGCGCCAGCAGCCAAGATCTTTCCGCAGGGTACTATGGCTACACCTTC.

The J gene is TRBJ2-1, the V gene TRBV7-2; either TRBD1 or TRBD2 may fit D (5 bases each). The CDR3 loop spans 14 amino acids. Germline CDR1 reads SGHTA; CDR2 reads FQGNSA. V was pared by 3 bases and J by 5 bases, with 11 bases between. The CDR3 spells CASSFEGLHNEQFF. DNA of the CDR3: TGTGCCAGCAGCTTTGAGGGGCTACACAATGAGCAGTTCTTC.

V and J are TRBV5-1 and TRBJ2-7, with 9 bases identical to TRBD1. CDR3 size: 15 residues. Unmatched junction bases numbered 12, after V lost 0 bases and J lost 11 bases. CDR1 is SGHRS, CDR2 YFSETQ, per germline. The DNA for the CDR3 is TGCGCCAGCAGCTTGGAACCGGGACAGGGAAGGAATGAGTACTTC. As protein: CASSLEPGQGRNEYF.

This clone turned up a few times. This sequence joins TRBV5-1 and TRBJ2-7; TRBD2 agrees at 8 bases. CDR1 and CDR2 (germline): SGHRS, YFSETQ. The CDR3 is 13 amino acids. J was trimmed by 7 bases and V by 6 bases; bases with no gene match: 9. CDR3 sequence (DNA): TGCGCCAGCACCCAGCGGGAGTCCGGGGAGCAGTACTTC. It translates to CASTQRESGEQYF.

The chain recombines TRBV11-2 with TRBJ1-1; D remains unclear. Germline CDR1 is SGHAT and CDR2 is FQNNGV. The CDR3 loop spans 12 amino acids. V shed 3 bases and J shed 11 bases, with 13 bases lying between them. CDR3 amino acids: CASSFHSGRAFF. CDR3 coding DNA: TGTGCCAGCAGCTTTCACAGTGGTAGGGCTTTCTTT.

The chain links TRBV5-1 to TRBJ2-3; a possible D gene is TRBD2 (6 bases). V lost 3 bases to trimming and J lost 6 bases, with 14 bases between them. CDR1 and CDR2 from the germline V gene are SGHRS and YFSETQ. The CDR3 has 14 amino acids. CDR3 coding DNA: TGCGCCAGCAGCTGGGCTAGCGTGACTGATACGCAGTATTTT. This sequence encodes CASSWASVTDTQYF.

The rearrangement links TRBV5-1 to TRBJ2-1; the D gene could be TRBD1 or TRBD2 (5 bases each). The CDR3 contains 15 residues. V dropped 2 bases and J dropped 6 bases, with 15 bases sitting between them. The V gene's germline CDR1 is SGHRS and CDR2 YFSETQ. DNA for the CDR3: TGCGCCAGCAGCTTAGCTTTTTTTGGGGGCAATGAGCAGTTCTTC. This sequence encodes CASSLAFFGGNEQFF.

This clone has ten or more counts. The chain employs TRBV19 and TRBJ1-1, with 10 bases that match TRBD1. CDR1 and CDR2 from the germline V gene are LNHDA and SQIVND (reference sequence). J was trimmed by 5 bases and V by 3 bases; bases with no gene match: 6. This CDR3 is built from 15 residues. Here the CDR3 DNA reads TGTGCCAGTAGTATCGGGGACAGGGGACTAACTGAAGCTTTCTTT. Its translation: CASSIGDRGLTEAFF.

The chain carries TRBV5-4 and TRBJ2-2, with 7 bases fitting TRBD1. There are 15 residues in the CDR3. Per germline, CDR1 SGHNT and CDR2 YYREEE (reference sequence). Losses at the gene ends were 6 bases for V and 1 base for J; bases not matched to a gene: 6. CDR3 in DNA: TGTGCCAGCAACTCCGGGACAGAGAACACCGGGGAGCTGTTTTTT. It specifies CASNSGTENTGELFF.

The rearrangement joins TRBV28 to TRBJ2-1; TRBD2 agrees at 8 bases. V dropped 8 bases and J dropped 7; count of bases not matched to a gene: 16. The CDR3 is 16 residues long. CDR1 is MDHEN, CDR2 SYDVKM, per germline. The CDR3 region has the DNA TGTGCCAGCCAAACCTCTTGGACTAGCCTTTTGAATGAGCAGTTCTTC. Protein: CASQTSWTSLLNEQFF.

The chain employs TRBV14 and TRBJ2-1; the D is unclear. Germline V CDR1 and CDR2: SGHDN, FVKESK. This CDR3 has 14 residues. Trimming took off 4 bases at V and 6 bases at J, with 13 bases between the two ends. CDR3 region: CASSPPRRGNEQFF. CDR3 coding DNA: TGTGCCAGCAGCCCGCCTAGGAGAGGCAATGAGCAGTTCTTC. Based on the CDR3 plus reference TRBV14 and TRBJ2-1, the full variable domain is EAGVTQFPSHSVIEKGQTVTLRCDPISGHDNLYWYRRVMGKEIKFLLHFVKESKQDESGMPNNRFLAERTGGTYSTLKVQPAELEDSGVYFCASSPPRRGNEQFFGPGTRLTVL.

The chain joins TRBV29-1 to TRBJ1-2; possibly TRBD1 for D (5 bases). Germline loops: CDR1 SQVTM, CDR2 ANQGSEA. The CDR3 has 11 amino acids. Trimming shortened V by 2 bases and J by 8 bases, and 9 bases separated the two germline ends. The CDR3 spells CSVEQGGGYTF. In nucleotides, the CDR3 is TGCAGCGTTGAACAGGGCGGCGGCTACACCTTC.